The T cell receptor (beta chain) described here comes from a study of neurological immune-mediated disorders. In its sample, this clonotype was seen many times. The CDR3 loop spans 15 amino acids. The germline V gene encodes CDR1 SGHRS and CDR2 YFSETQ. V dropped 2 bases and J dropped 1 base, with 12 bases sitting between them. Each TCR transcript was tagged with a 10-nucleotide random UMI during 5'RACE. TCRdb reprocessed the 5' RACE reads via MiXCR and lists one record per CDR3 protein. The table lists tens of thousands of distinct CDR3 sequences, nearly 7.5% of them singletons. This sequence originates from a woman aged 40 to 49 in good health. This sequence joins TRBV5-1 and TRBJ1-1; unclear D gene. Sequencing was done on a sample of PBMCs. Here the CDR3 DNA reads TGCGCCAGCAGCTTCAACAATGGAGAGAACACTGAAGCTTTCTTT. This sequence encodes CASSFNNGENTEAFF.